The sequence of this T cell receptor beta chain was determined in a study of control samples from healthy donors and cancer patients. The data were produced by immunoSEQ multiplex PCR, yet TCRdb's version contains in-frame clones alone and is incomplete. This table holds about 170,000 clones, around 92% found once. The sample was blood. The origin of this receptor is a middle-aged woman in good health.

CDR3 region: CASSRSEFYNSPLHF. The CDR3 DNA reads as TGTGCCAGCAGCCGTTCAGAGTTCTATAATTCACCCCTCCACTTT. The chain joins TRBV6-6 to TRBJ1-6; D gene unclear. The CDR3 spans 15 residues. CDR1 is MNHNY, CDR2 SVGAGI, per germline (reference sequence). V shed 6 bases and J shed 3 bases, with 12 bases lying between them.